Following are 9 T cell receptor beta chains from one sample sequenced in a study of breast tumors, draining lymph nodes, adjacent tissues. Axillary draining lymph nodes of breast cancer patients supplied the node samples. From the multiplex PCR reads, TCRdb called clonotypes with MiXCR, one entry per CDR3 protein. The sample yields some 100,000 distinct CDR3 sequences, around 20% seen once. The sequencing input was axillary lymph node tissue. The receptors stem from a female donor with breast cancer. Some clones in this sample may be carry-over from other donors' samples.

This clonotype was seen many times. The chain carries TRBV11-2 and TRBJ2-2; D not certain. Trimming left V 0 bases short and J 1 base short, with 6 bases between. CDR1 is SGHAT, CDR2 FQNNGV, per germline. The CDR3 spans 15 residues. CDR3 region: CASSLEAVNTGELFF. The DNA of the CDR3 is TGTGCCAGCAGCTTAGAGGCGGTGAACACCGGGGAGCTGTTTTTT. Combining the CDR3 with reference TRBV11-2 and TRBJ2-2 gives the whole variable domain EAGVAQSPRYKIIEKRQSVAFWCNPISGHATLYWYQQILGQGPKLLIQFQNNGVVDDSQLPKDRFSAERLKGVDSTLKIQPAKLEDSAVYLCASSLEAVNTGELFFGEGSRLTVL.

This chain connects TRBV5-1 to TRBJ2-7; no clear D gene. The V and J ends lost 4 bases and 2 bases respectively, with 19 bases between them. CDR1 and CDR2 from the germline V gene are SGHRS and YFSETQ. This CDR3 contains 16 residues. The CDR3 protein is CASSTGRRPVTYEQYF. CDR3 nucleotide sequence: TGCGCCAGCAGCACCGGACGGCGACCTGTTACCTACGAGCAGTACTTC.

This clonotype was detected many times. The V gene is TRBV7-8, the J gene TRBJ2-2; no clear D. The V and J ends lost 2 bases and 6 bases respectively, with 13 bases between them. This CDR3 has 15 amino acids. The germline CDR1 and CDR2 sequences are SGHVS and FQNEAQ. The CDR3 coding sequence is TGTGCCAGCAGCTTAAGTTACACACCACCCGGGGAGCTGTTTTTT. The encoded protein is CASSLSYTPPGELFF.

The chain carries TRBV10-3 and TRBJ1-2, with a weak D call TRBD1 (5 bases). CDR3 length: 15 residues. CDR1 ENHRY and CDR2 SYGVKD come from the germline V gene. V was shortened by 6 bases and J by 1 base, with 15 bases between the two germline ends. CDR3 sequence reads: CAISTTRGINYGYTF. As DNA, the CDR3 is TGTGCCATCAGCACGACGAGGGGCATTAACTATGGCTACACCTTC.

About this clonotype: A single base separates this from a much larger clone, so it may be a read error. The chain joins TRBV11-2 to TRBJ2-7; the D gene is possibly TRBD2 (5 bases). V was trimmed by 1 base and J by 0 bases, leaving 7 bases between them. Germline CDR1 reads SGHAT; CDR2 reads FQNNGV. This CDR3 contains 14 residues. The CDR3 region is CASSLGEISYEQYF. The DNA of the CDR3 is TGTGCCAGCAGCTTAGGGGAGATCTCCTACGAGCAGTACTTC.

This clonotype was detected ten times or more. The V gene is TRBV20-1, the J gene TRBJ2-7; the D is unclear. The germline V gene has CDR1 DFQATT and CDR2 SNEGSKA (reference sequence). Deletions cut 0 bases from V and 1 base from J, with 7 bases between. The length of the CDR3 is 13 residues. The chain's CDR3 is CSAREPVSYEQYF. The CDR3 DNA reads as TGCAGTGCTAGAGAGCCAGTATCCTACGAGCAGTACTTC.

This clonotype came up many times. The CDR3 loop reads CASSFRDRGNEQFF. The DNA for the CDR3 is TGTGCCAGCAGCTTCCGGGACCGAGGGAATGAGCAGTTCTTC. V usage is TRBV5-5 and J usage is TRBJ2-1; possibly TRBD1 or TRBD2 for D (5 bases each). CDR3 size: 14 residues. Germline CDR1 and CDR2: SGHKS and YYEKEE (reference sequence). Deletions cut 2 bases from V and 7 bases from J, with 13 bases between. Combining the CDR3 with reference TRBV5-5 and TRBJ2-1 gives the whole variable domain DAGVTQSPTHLIKTRGQQVTLRCSPISGHKSVSWYQQVLGQGPQFIFQYYEKEERGRGNFPDRFSARQFPNYSSELNVNALLLGDSALYLCASSFRDRGNEQFFGPGTRLTVL.

CDR3 sequence: CASTLGVSSGNTIYF. The CDR3 DNA is TGTGCCAGCACTCTGGGGGTTAGCTCTGGAAACACCATATATTTT. The V call is TRBV28, the J call TRBJ1-3; TRBD1 is a possible D gene (5 bases). Germline lookup yields CDR1 MDHEN and CDR2 SYDVKM. The CDR3 contains 15 residues. Trimming removed 7 bases from V and 0 bases from J, with 13 bases in between.

This clonotype was detected only a few times. The chain uses TRBV18 and TRBJ2-3, with D unclear. This CDR3 spans 14 amino acids. From germline, CDR1 is KGHSH and CDR2 LQKENI. V was clipped by 0 bases and J by 4 bases, with 8 bases between them. The CDR3 spells CASSPPFLSDTQYF. The CDR3 DNA is TGTGCCAGCTCACCACCGTTCTTATCAGATACGCAGTATTTT.